This note documents a single T cell receptor beta chain sequence. The record originates from a study of shared clonotypes between healthy human individuals. TCRdb's table, derived via immunoSEQ multiplex PCR, lists solely in-frame clones and lacks some. The sample gives approximately 1,500,000 clones, approximately 98% of which show up once; roughly 0.42% is in the top ten. Germline V gives CDR1 LNHNV, CDR2 YYDKDF (reference sequence). The CDR3 has 18 residues. V was cut by 5 bases and J by 0 bases, with 20 bases left in between. The sequencing input was naive CD4+ T cells sorted from blood. Stated subset: CD45RA+ positively selected. This clonotype was obtained from a man in his thirties or forties in good health. This chain links TRBV15 with TRBJ1-5; weak D call: TRBD1 (6 bases). As DNA, the CDR3 is TGTGCCACCAGCCGGGACAACCCGAGGGGGTATAGCAATCAGCCCCAGCATTTT. Protein: CATSRDNPRGYSNQPQHF.